The rows below give T cell receptor beta chains drawn from one sample of a study of T cell responses to AZD1222 COVID-19 vaccine. Method: immunoSEQ multiplex PCR; TCRdb's copy keeps in-frame clones and lacks some. The sample records more than 100,000 clones, 93% being singletons. The sample here was peripheral blood, taken on day 0 of AZD1222 vaccination. These receptors were taken from an adult in good health. CDR3s include the opening cysteine and the closing phenylalanine or tryptophan. D genes are given only for firm matches. The listing skips clone size in some rows; elsewhere it reads once, few, many or a size class.

CDR3	DNA	D	size	V	J
CASSHGGQAGSGNTIYF	TGCGCCAGCAGCCATGGAGGACAGGCCGGCTCTGGAAACACCATATATTTT	TRBD1	NA	TRBV4-1	TRBJ1-3
CASSPGLPSGETQYF	TGTGCCAGCAGCCCGGGACTACCTAGCGGGGAGACCCAGTACTTC	TRBD2	NA	TRBV14	TRBJ2-5
CSATGTSTDTQYF	TGCAGCGCGACAGGGACTAGCACAGATACGCAGTATTTT	NA	NA	TRBV29-1	TRBJ2-3
CASRKTSGGTDTQYF	TGTGCCAGCAGAAAGACTAGCGGGGGCACAGATACGCAGTATTTT	TRBD2	NA	TRBV3-1/TRBV3-2	TRBJ2-3
CASSFRGGYGYTF	TGTGCCAGCAGTTTCAGAGGGGGCTATGGCTACACCTTC	NA	NA	TRBV2	TRBJ1-2
CASSEIGGSGGGYTF	TGTGCCAGCAGTGAAATTGGGGGGAGTGGTGGTGGCTACACCTTC	NA	NA	TRBV6-1	TRBJ1-2
CASILGDSNQPQHF	TGTGCCAGCATTCTAGGGGACAGCAATCAGCCCCAGCATTTT	NA	NA	TRBV6-5	TRBJ1-5
CAWRSDPAGNTEAFF	TGTGCCTGGAGAAGTGACCCAGCTGGTAACACTGAAGCTTTCTTT	NA	NA	TRBV30	TRBJ1-1
CASSREQAGALAEQFF	TGTGCCAGCAGCCGAGAACAAGCGGGAGCCCTTGCTGAGCAGTTCTTC	TRBD2	NA	TRBV3-1/TRBV3-2	TRBJ2-1
CASRRGGDYEQYF	TGTGCCAGCAGGCGGGGGGGAGACTACGAGCAGTACTTC	TRBD2	NA	TRBV7-2	TRBJ2-7
CASRGTTGELFF	TGCGCCAGCAGGGGGACCACCGGGGAGCTGTTTTTT	NA	NA	TRBV5-1	TRBJ2-2
CASSLPGGGTGELFF	TGTGCCAGCAGCTTACCCGGGGGGGGCACCGGGGAGCTGTTTTTT	TRBD2	NA	TRBV11-2	TRBJ2-2
CASSNRDRGSDTQYF	TGCGCCAGCTCTAACCGGGACAGGGGTTCAGATACGCAGTATTTT	TRBD1	NA	TRBV5-1	TRBJ2-3
CASSQDRGNQPQHF	TGTGCCAGCAGCCAAGACAGGGGCAATCAGCCCCAGCATTTT	NA	NA	TRBV3-1/TRBV3-2	TRBJ1-5
CASTQFGREGEQFF	TGTGCCAGCACCCAGTTTGGGCGGGAGGGTGAGCAGTTCTTC	TRBD2	NA	TRBV4-2	TRBJ2-1
CASSLGWGSSYEQYF	TGTGCCAGCAGCTTGGGGTGGGGCAGCTCCTACGAGCAGTACTTC	NA	NA	TRBV5-8	TRBJ2-7
CASSFRDRGYEQYF	TGTGCCAGCAGTTTCCGGGACAGGGGCTACGAGCAGTACTTC	TRBD1	NA	TRBV28	TRBJ2-7
CASSQRSFSSSEKLFF	TGTGCCAGCAGCCAAAGGTCTTTTTCCTCCTCGGAAAAACTGTTTTTT	NA	once	TRBV3-1/TRBV3-2	TRBJ1-4
CASSVALQGVNSPLHF	TGTGCCAGCAGCGTAGCTTTACAGGGGGTGAATTCACCCCTCCACTTT	TRBD1	NA	TRBV9	TRBJ1-6
CASSQLGGLNTEAFF	TGCGCCAGCAGCCAATTGGGGGGGCTGAACACTGAAGCTTTCTTT	NA	once	TRBV4-1	TRBJ1-1
CASSLAYGGRSDYGYTF	TGCGCCAGCAGCTTGGCCTACGGGGGCAGGTCTGACTATGGCTACACCTTC	NA	NA	TRBV5-1	TRBJ1-2
CAWCPGRNTEAFF	TGTGCCTGGTGTCCGGGCCGGAACACTGAAGCTTTCTTT	NA	NA	TRBV30	TRBJ1-1
CASMDRSSYNSPLHF	TGTGCCAGCATGGACAGGAGCTCCTATAATTCACCCCTCCACTTT	TRBD1	NA	TRBV6-5	TRBJ1-6
CASSGRTSGVSTDTQYF	TGTGCCAGCAGCGGGCGGACTAGCGGGGTGAGCACAGATACGCAGTATTTT	TRBD2	NA	TRBV7-9	TRBJ2-3
CASSPTSGRYKGGELFF	TGTGCCAGCAGCCCGACTAGCGGGAGGTATAAAGGCGGGGAGCTGTTTTTT	TRBD2	NA	TRBV9	TRBJ2-2
CASRIIYEQYF	TGTGCCAGCAGGATAATATACGAGCAGTACTTC	NA	NA	TRBV11-3	TRBJ2-7
CASSLGGAGNSPLHF	TGTGCCAGCAGCTTAGGGGGGGCGGGTAATTCACCCCTCCACTTT	NA	once	TRBV7-8	TRBJ1-6
CAWSVSPRGYTF	TGTGCCTGGAGTGTAAGTCCGAGGGGCTACACCTTC	NA	NA	TRBV30	TRBJ1-2
CASRGVVSGRSNTEAFF	TGTGCCAGCAGAGGTGTAGTATCGGGACGAAGTAACACTGAAGCTTTCTTT	NA	NA	TRBV27	TRBJ1-1
CASSGDRGTAEAFF	TGTGCCAGCAGTGGGGACAGGGGGACGGCTGAAGCTTTCTTT	TRBD1	NA	TRBV2	TRBJ1-1
CASSVRQGTFSGNTIYF	TGTGCCAGCAGCGTAAGACAGGGGACCTTCTCTGGAAACACCATATATTTT	TRBD1	NA	TRBV9	TRBJ1-3
CASSLGLNPAKNIQYF	TGTGCCAGCAGCTTAGGACTAAATCCAGCCAAAAACATTCAGTACTTC	NA	NA	TRBV7-9	TRBJ2-4
CASNKGDQRNTIYF	TGTGCCAGTAATAAGGGGGATCAAAGAAACACCATATATTTT	NA	NA	TRBV19	TRBJ1-3
CASSPSGTANLRKLFF	TGCGCCAGCAGCCCGTCTGGGACAGCCAATTTGAGGAAGCTGTTTTTT	TRBD1	NA	TRBV5-1	TRBJ2-2
CASSEAEAFF	TGTGCCAGCAGTGAAGCGGAAGCTTTCTTT	NA	NA	TRBV6-1	TRBJ1-1
CASSLTGPGETEAFF	TGTGCCAGCAGCTTAACGGGTCCGGGAGAAACTGAAGCTTTCTTT	NA	NA	TRBV7-8	TRBJ1-1
CASSLSGGDRVIF	TGTGCCAGCAGCTTATCGGGCGGGGACAGGGTAATCTTC	TRBD1	NA	TRBV7-9	TRBJ2-1
CASRDNYGYTF	TGTGCCAGCAGAGACAACTATGGCTACACCTTC	NA	NA	TRBV12-3/TRBV12-4	TRBJ1-2
CASSVGQGAQPQHF	TGTGCCAGCAGTGTGGGGCAGGGAGCTCAGCCCCAGCATTTT	NA	once	TRBV2	TRBJ1-5
CASSLGTGSPYEQYF	TGTGCCAGCAGCTTAGGGACAGGGAGCCCCTACGAGCAGTACTTC	TRBD1	NA	TRBV7-8	TRBJ2-7
CASSGPRQHNEQFF	TGTGCCAGCAGCGGACCCCGACAGCACAATGAGCAGTTCTTC	NA	NA	TRBV9	TRBJ2-1
CASSIGDRDGYTF	TGTGCCAGTAGTATTGGGGACAGGGATGGCTACACCTTC	TRBD1	NA	TRBV19	TRBJ1-2
CASSPPSGRVPDTQYF	TGTGCCAGCAGCCCCCCTAGCGGGAGAGTCCCAGATACGCAGTATTTT	TRBD2	NA	TRBV6-2/TRBV6-3	TRBJ2-3
CAIKMGLQNTEAFF	TGTGCCATCAAGATGGGACTCCAAAACACTGAAGCTTTCTTT	NA	NA	TRBV10-3	TRBJ1-1
CASSIGGTGNYEQYF	TGTGCCAGTAGTATAGGGGGGACAGGGAACTACGAGCAGTACTTC	TRBD1	NA	TRBV19	TRBJ2-7
CASSGGVRNTEAFF	TGCGCCAGCAGCGGAGGGGTCCGGAACACTGAAGCTTTCTTT	NA	once	TRBV5-1	TRBJ1-1
CASSASPRGAYNEQFF	TGTGCCAGCAGCGCCAGTCCCCGGGGCGCTTACAATGAGCAGTTCTTC	NA	NA	TRBV7-6	TRBJ2-1